The source of this T cell receptor (beta chain) is a study of cytomegalovirus exposure and HLA in healthy donors. Remarks on this clone: Antigen specificity is unknown.

Findings and limits, study-wide: Roughly uniform depth of sequencing across donors was assumed in presence/absence analyses.

The PCR contained 60 Vbeta and 13 Jbeta primers. Here immunoSEQ multiplex PCR was the method, and the copy in TCRdb shows in-frame clones only, minus some. The data hold about 140,000 clones, with 80% observed a single time. The TCR originated in a man under 40 in good health and CMV-seronegative. The sequencing sample was made of PBMCs.

The CDR3 here is CASSQVGSGNGELFF. The CDR3 DNA reads as TGCGCCAGCAGCCAAGTGGGTAGCGGGAACGGGGAGCTGTTTTTT. The chain is built from TRBV4-1 and TRBJ2-2; 8 bases fit TRBD2. CDR1 is MGHRA, CDR2 YSYEKL, per germline. Losses at the gene ends were 1 base for V and 7 bases for J; bases not matched to a gene: 5. The CDR3 is 15 amino acids.